The present T cell receptor (beta chain) was sequenced within a study of vaccination effects on CD4 cells after COVID-19. This table comes from immunoSEQ multiplex PCR, and its TCRdb copy is limited to in-frame clones, with some not included. The table records under 25,000 clones, roughly 76% of them present only once. This CDR3 spans 13 amino acids. The V end was cut by 6 bases, the J end by 3 bases, with 11 bases between. Germline CDR1 LNHDA, CDR2 SQIVND (reference sequence). As concerns this clone: Its specificity is unknown.

Antigen-specific CD4+ T cells were expanded with viral peptide pools in the ViraFEST assay before sequencing. After around ten days in culture, the CD4+ T cells were isolated. Each participant was administered two doses of either the BNT162b2 or the mRNA-1273 vaccine. Wells containing a few million PBMC each were cultured with around 10 IU/ml IL-2 and 7.5 to 10 ug/ml peptides. The study, taken as a whole, reports: Cross-reaction with common cold coronaviruses was seen in only 1 of 255 vaccine-induced clones from healthy vaccinees.

This TCR derives from a human donor who received a COVID-19 vaccine. Some clones in this sample may be carry-over from other donors' samples. The input for sequencing was CD4+ T cells from PBMCs cultured with SARS-CoV-2 spike peptides, taken after COVID-19 vaccination. This chain uses TRBV19 with TRBJ1-2; weak D call: TRBD1 (6 bases). CDR3 nucleotide sequence: TGTGCCAGTAGGCCCGCAGGGGACTATGGCTACACCTTC. As protein: CASRPAGDYGYTF.